Many counts were recorded for the clone carrying this T cell receptor (beta chain). Germline V lookup: CDR1 SGHTA, CDR2 FQGNSA. The CDR3 covers 15 residues. The V end lost 1 base, the J end lost 4 bases, and 11 bases lay between the germline ends. Via MiXCR, TCRdb re-called the 5' RACE reads, giving one row per CDR3 protein. The data show over 25,000 distinct CDR3 sequences, about 5% seen once. The data stem from a study of early T cells in non-severe SARS-CoV-2 infection. Study context: Bulk RNA taken from unsorted whole blood was sequenced, leaving chains unpaired.

The TCR originated in an adult who was a healthcare worker with PCR-confirmed SARS-CoV-2 infection or an uninfected control (not recorded which). This chain connects TRBV7-2 to TRBJ1-3; no firm D call. Source material: whole blood. The CDR3 DNA reads as TGTGCCAGCAGCTTAGGCCTATCCAGGGGAAACACCATATATTTT. Translated: CASSLGLSRGNTIYF.